This TCR beta chain was retrieved from a study of CD8 T cell repertoires and HIV-1 epitope variants. Study results and limitations: Only beta chains were identified, marking proliferation to antigen, not function.

This clone was counted a few times. Its antigen is not identified. Here immunoSEQ multiplex PCR was the method, and the copy in TCRdb shows in-frame clones only, minus some. The sample includes a few thousand clones, 50% to 70% seen only once; the top ten take 40% to 50%. The specimen sequenced was cultured CD8+ T cells derived from PBMCs. This TCR derives from a male donor with HIV.

In DNA, the CDR3 is TGTGCCAGCAGTTTATCGATTGGGACTATCTCCTACGAGCAGTACTTC. Translating it yields CASSLSIGTISYEQYF. The chain carries TRBV27 and TRBJ2-7; 7 nucleotides line up with TRBD2. The CDR3 is made up of 16 amino acids. Germline CDR1 is MNHEY and CDR2 is SMNVEV (reference sequence). V shed 0 bases, J shed 0 bases, and the junction held 5 bases outside the gene matches.